The entry that follows covers one T cell receptor beta chain sequence. What it binds is not known. Germline V CDR1 and CDR2: MNHNY, SVGAGI (reference sequence). With 5 bases clipped from V and 0 bases from J, the junction kept 7 bases outside the gene matches. The CDR3 runs 15 residues. The authors ran a second PCR of about 7 to 11 cycles using a sample-barcoded 5' primer and a J-beta primer mix. TCRdb passed the 5' RACE reads through MiXCR, listing each CDR3 protein once. In the table there are 1 million to 1.2 million distinct CDR3 sequences, roughly two fifths of which are singletons. The data originate from a study of blood T cells in healthy people across ages. Study findings and constraints: Diversity estimates drawn from one million T cells were deemed underestimates.

The gene calls are TRBV6-6 and TRBJ2-7; 7 bases are shared with TRBD1. The origin of this receptor is a man aged 18 to 29 in good health. Sequenced: blood. In DNA, the CDR3 is TGTGCCAGCAGTCATCCGGGACAGAACTCCTACGAGCAGTACTTC. Translated: CASSHPGQNSYEQYF.